This T cell receptor beta chain was profiled in a study of CXCR3 chemokines and chemotherapy response in bladder cancer. The CDR3 has 14 amino acids. Trimming at V came to 6 bases and at J to 6 bases, leaving 5 bases not matched to a gene. Germline values: CDR1 SGHTA, CDR2 FQGNSA. There are a few counts of this clonotype. In TCRdb, the PCR reads were re-called with MiXCR into one record per CDR3 protein. Among about 8,900 distinct CDR3 sequences, about 23% were seen once, and the ten largest hold 7% to 9.5%. This chain connects TRBV7-2 to TRBJ2-2, with TRBD1 identical over 9 bases. The clonotype was recovered from a human donor with bladder cancer that did not respond to neoadjuvant chemotherapy. The sample was acquired from a patient whose treatment included neoadjuvant chemotherapy. The CDR3 is CASSSQGAPGELFF. CDR3 sequence (DNA): TGTGCCAGCAGTTCACAGGGGGCTCCCGGGGAGCTGTTTTTT.